One sample yielded the 32 T cell receptor beta chains listed below, sequenced in a study of cytomegalovirus exposure and HLA in healthy donors. A multiplex PCR was run with 60 Vbeta primers and 13 Jbeta primers. The repertoire was sequenced with immunoSEQ multiplex PCR; TCRdb's copy has only in-frame clones and lacks some. The sample lists some 120,000 clones, roughly 87% occurring once. Sequenced material: PBMCs. The receptors derive from a woman younger than 30 in good health and CMV-seronegative.

This clone showed up just a few times. The rearrangement uses TRBV4-1 and TRBJ1-1, with D maybe TRBD1 (5 bases). CDR3 length: 14 amino acids. V lost 2 bases and J 5 bases, leaving 12 bases between the germline ends. Germline-derived CDR1 and CDR2 are MGHRA and YSYEKL. CDR3 loop: CASSQPPGGTEAFF. The CDR3 DNA follows: TGCGCCAGCAGCCAACCCCCCGGGGGAACTGAAGCTTTCTTT.

The chain has TRBV4-3 and TRBJ1-5; D possibly corresponds to TRBD1 (6 bases). The V end lost 0 bases, the J end lost 7 bases, and 13 bases lay between the germline ends. The length of the CDR3 is 15 residues. Germline V gene data show CDR1 as LGHNA and CDR2 as YSLEER. CDR3 amino acids: CASSQDMKGHQPQHF. The CDR3 nucleotides read TGCGCCAGCAGCCAAGATATGAAGGGACACCAGCCCCAGCATTTT.

This chain connects TRBV27 to TRBJ1-5, with D unclear. Trimming left V 2 bases short and J 0 bases short, with 5 bases between. CDR1 is MNHEY and CDR2 is SMNVEV in the germline V gene (reference sequence). The CDR3 runs to 14 residues. The DNA of the CDR3 is TGTGCCAGCAGTTTACGTAGTAGCAATCAGCCCCAGCATTTT. Translated: CASSLRSSNQPQHF.

This chain uses TRBV5-5 with TRBJ1-5, with 8 bases aligning to TRBD1. With 4 bases clipped from V and 4 bases from J, the junction kept 7 bases outside the gene matches. Germline V gene lookup returns CDR1 SGHKS and CDR2 YYEKEE (reference sequence). CDR3 length equals 15 residues. As DNA, the CDR3 is TGTGCCAGCAGCCCCTTAGGACAGGGTAATCAGCCCCAGCATTTT. It yields the protein CASSPLGQGNQPQHF.

The genes are TRBV6-5 and TRBJ1-5, with a possible D match to TRBD1 (5 bases). Germline loops: CDR1 MNHEY, CDR2 SVGAGI. The CDR3 is 14 amino acids. V gave up 0 bases and J gave up 3 bases, with 6 bases separating them. CDR3 DNA sequence: TGTGCCAGCAGTTACTCACAGGTCAATCAGCCCCAGCATTTT. Protein product: CASSYSQVNQPQHF.

The chain is built from TRBV7-3 and TRBJ2-2; D call uncertain. Germline CDR1 SGHTA, CDR2 FQGTGA. The CDR3 is 12 residues long. V was pared by 5 bases and J by 2 bases, with 3 bases between. The CDR3 DNA reads TGTGCCAGCAGCCTAAACACCGGGGAGCTGTTTTTT. Its protein is CASSLNTGELFF.

The chain employs TRBV6-6 and TRBJ2-6; possible D gene TRBD1, 6 bases. V lost 7 bases and J lost 0, with 13 bases in between. Germline CDR1 and CDR2: MNHNY and SVGAGI (reference sequence). The CDR3 has 16 amino acids. This CDR3 reads CASKPQGYSGANVLTF. CDR3 coding DNA: TGTGCCAGCAAACCACAGGGTTACTCTGGGGCCAACGTCCTGACTTTC.

This clone was recorded a few times. The CDR3 sequence: CASRPGLAGTGELFF. The CDR3 DNA follows: TGCGCCAGCAGGCCGGGACTAGCGGGGACCGGGGAGCTGTTTTTT. The chain links TRBV4-1 to TRBJ2-2; 13 positions agree with TRBD2. The CDR3 is 15 residues long. The V gene end was trimmed by 6 bases and the J gene end by 5 bases; junction bases not matched to a gene: 3. CDR1 and CDR2 (germline): MGHRA, YSYEKL.

The chain joins TRBV2 to TRBJ2-1, with 12 bases lining up with TRBD2. CDR3 length: 16 amino acids. Germline-derived CDR1 and CDR2 are SNHLY and FYNNEI. Losses at the gene ends were 7 bases for V and 12 bases for J; bases not matched to a gene: 16. Written as DNA, the CDR3 is TGTGCCAGCAACCTGGGGGCCGGACTAGCGGGAAGCCCGCAGTTCTTC. Translation gives CASNLGAGLAGSPQFF.

The chain recombines TRBV27 with TRBJ1-5; no clear D gene. V gave up 3 bases and J gave up 6 bases, with 15 bases separating them. Germline assignment: CDR1 MNHEY and CDR2 SMNVEV (reference sequence). The CDR3 has 15 amino acids. CDR3 DNA sequence: TGTGCCAGCAGTTTGTGGTCTAAATCCGGTCAGCCCCAGCATTTT. Amino acids: CASSLWSKSGQPQHF.

The chain couples TRBV5-4 to TRBJ2-7; TRBD1 matches 10 bases. Germline CDR1 reads SGHNT; CDR2 reads YYREEE (reference sequence). The CDR3 contains 15 residues. V was pared by 5 bases and J by 3 bases, with 8 bases of the junction left unmatched. CDR3 sequence (DNA): TGTGCCAGCAGGGACCGGGACAGGGGTGGCTACGAGCAGTACTTC. Translation gives CASRDRDRGGYEQYF.

Here the CDR3 reads CASSLGGPRTDTQYF. CDR3 nucleotide sequence: TGTGCCAGCAGCCTGGGGGGGCCCCGAACAGATACGCAGTATTTT. This chain uses TRBV7-2 with TRBJ2-3; perhaps TRBD2 as D (7 bases). The CDR3 is 15 residues long. Trimming cost V 5 bases and J 3 bases, with 15 bases left between them. CDR1 is SGHTA, CDR2 FQGNSA, per germline.

The chain employs TRBV29-1 and TRBJ1-1; D is unresolved. Trimming took 5 bases from V and 11 from J, leaving 15 bases between them. The CDR3 loop spans 11 amino acids. Looked up from germline, CDR1 is SQVTM and CDR2 is ANQGSEA. The CDR3 nucleotides are TGCAGCGTTCAAAGGACTGTGGCGGCTTTCTTT. Residues: CSVQRTVAAFF.

The chain has TRBV11-2 and TRBJ1-1; 9 nucleotides match TRBD1. Germline V gives CDR1 SGHAT, CDR2 FQNNGV. The J segment lost 2 bases and the V segment lost 2 bases, leaving 6 bases of the junction unmatched. This CDR3 spans 16 amino acids. CDR3 nucleotide sequence: TGTGCCAGCAGCTTAAGAGTACAGGGGGCTAACACTGAAGCTTTCTTT. Its protein product is CASSLRVQGANTEAFF.

V usage is TRBV25-1 and J usage is TRBJ2-3, with 7 nucleotides matching TRBD2. Per germline, CDR1 MGHDK and CDR2 SYGVNS. J gave up 6 bases and V 5 bases, and 8 bases lay outside the gene matches. The CDR3 has 14 amino acids. The CDR3 is CASSPLTSRDTQYF. As DNA, the CDR3 is TGTGCCAGCAGTCCCCTGACTAGCCGGGATACGCAGTATTTT.

The chain is built from TRBV9 and TRBJ1-1, with a weak D call TRBD1 (5 bases). V lost 1 base and J 3 bases, leaving 10 bases between the germline ends. This CDR3 comprises 14 residues. Germline CDR1 and CDR2: SGDLS and YYNGEE. The chain's CDR3 is CASSVMVQDTEAFF. Here the CDR3 DNA reads TGTGCCAGCAGCGTAATGGTACAGGACACTGAAGCTTTCTTT.

This chain joins TRBV27 and TRBJ1-6; TRBD1 matches at 8 bases. The length of the CDR3 is 13 residues. The J segment lost 5 bases and the V segment lost 6 bases, leaving 0 bases of the junction unmatched. Germline CDR1 is MNHEY and CDR2 is SMNVEV (reference sequence). CDR3 nucleotide sequence: TGTGCCAGCAGGGACAGGGATAATTCACCCCTCCACTTT. Protein sequence: CASRDRDNSPLHF.

The chain is built from TRBV27 and TRBJ2-7; maybe TRBD1 (6 bases). There are 13 residues in the CDR3. The germline V and J ends were trimmed by 3 bases and 3 bases, with 9 bases remaining between them. Germline V lookup: CDR1 MNHEY, CDR2 SMNVEV (reference sequence). The CDR3 reads CASSLRQVYEQYF. The DNA of the CDR3 is TGTGCCAGCAGTTTGCGACAGGTCTACGAGCAGTACTTC.

The V gene is TRBV11-2, the J gene TRBJ2-7; 7 bases fit TRBD2. The CDR3 has 15 amino acids. Germline values: CDR1 SGHAT, CDR2 FQNNGV. After removal of 6 bases from V and 6 bases from J, the junction contained 14 bases not matched to a gene. CDR3 in amino acids: CASSFGAGQRGEQYF. The CDR3 bases are TGTGCCAGCAGTTTCGGGGCGGGCCAGCGGGGCGAGCAGTACTTC. Full variable domain (missing parts from reference TRBV11-2 and TRBJ2-7): EAGVAQSPRYKIIEKRQSVAFWCNPISGHATLYWYQQILGQGPKLLIQFQNNGVVDDSQLPKDRFSAERLKGVDSTLKIQPAKLEDSAVYLCASSFGAGQRGEQYFGPGTRLTVT.

The V and J genes are TRBV2 and TRBJ1-2, with TRBD1 matching over 11 bases. Germline assignment: CDR1 SNHLY and CDR2 FYNNEI. The CDR3 sequence is 13 residues long. Losses at the gene ends were 6 bases for V and 6 bases for J; bases not matched to a gene: 3. CDR3 nucleotides: TGTGCCAGCAGAGGACAGGGGGCGGATGGCTACACCTTC. It codes for CASRGQGADGYTF.

The CDR3 sequence: CATTFDRGGNQPQHF. The CDR3 DNA is TGTGCCACCACCTTCGACAGGGGCGGCAATCAGCCCCAGCATTTT. The chain uses TRBV15 and TRBJ1-5; 8 bases fit TRBD1. CDR3 size: 15 residues. Trimming at V came to 7 bases and at J to 2 bases, leaving 7 bases not matched to a gene. Germline loops: CDR1 LNHNV, CDR2 YYDKDF (reference sequence).

This clone was picked up a small number of times. The rearrangement joins TRBV6-4 to TRBJ2-7; D perhaps matches TRBD2 (6 bases). Per germline, CDR1 MRHNA and CDR2 SNTAGT. The CDR3 is 14 residues long. V gave up 5 bases and J gave up 0 bases, with 11 bases separating them. CDR3 protein: CASSPGTSSYEQYF. Here the CDR3 DNA reads TGTGCCAGCAGTCCCGGGACTTCCTCCTACGAGCAGTACTTC.

The rearrangement joins TRBV20-1 to TRBJ2-5, with a weak D call TRBD2 (6 bases). Germline V gives CDR1 DFQATT, CDR2 SNEGSKA (reference sequence). The length of the CDR3 is 11 residues. Trimming removed 5 bases from V and 4 bases from J, with 8 bases in between. The CDR3 bases are TGCAGTGCTGGGAGGCGAGAGACCCAGTACTTC. Translated, it gives CSAGRRETQYF.

This clone turned up a few times. This chain connects TRBV5-4 to TRBJ2-1; 14 nucleotides match TRBD2. V trimming: 4 bases; J trimming: 15 bases; junction bases outside the gene matches: 6. CDR1 is SGHNT and CDR2 is YYREEE in the germline V gene (reference sequence). The CDR3 sequence is 13 residues long. Here the CDR3 DNA reads TGTGCCAGCAGCGGGGGGACTAGCGGGAGTGTGTTCTTC. Its protein product is CASSGGTSGSVFF.

The chain joins TRBV7-9 to TRBJ2-3; 8 bases line up with TRBD2. Trimming took 4 bases from V and 2 from J; bases not matched to a gene: 5. This CDR3 region has 15 residues. Germline V gene lookup returns CDR1 SEHNR and CDR2 FQNEAQ (reference sequence). DNA for the CDR3: TGTGCCAGCAGCTGGGCTAGCGGGTTCACAGATACGCAGTATTTT. Protein product: CASSWASGFTDTQYF.

Points on this clone: The DNA is omitted, as the CDR3 cannot be located on it reliably, and the CDR3 follows TCRdb's listing. The chain has TRBV6-1 and TRBJ1-5. Germline CDR1 and CDR2: MNHNS and SASEGT. The CDR3 spans 12 residues, counting both ends. The CDR3 reads CASSSSKRPQHF.

The CDR3 nucleotides read TGTGCCAGCAGTGAAAGCGGGGGGCGAAATGAGCAGTTCTTC. It specifies CASSESGGRNEQFF. The chain couples TRBV6-4 to TRBJ2-1, with 9 bases that match TRBD2. V was clipped by 3 bases and J by 7 bases; unmatched bases: 4. CDR3 size: 14 residues. Germline CDR1 MRHNA, CDR2 SNTAGT.

The CDR3 DNA follows: TGTGCCAGCAGTTACTCGAGGGACTATGAAAAACTGTTTTTT. This encodes CASSYSRDYEKLFF. The chain is built from TRBV6-6 and TRBJ1-4; maybe TRBD1 (5 bases). CDR1 and CDR2 from the germline V gene are MNHNY and SVGAGI (reference sequence). Trimming took off 0 bases at V and 6 bases at J, with 8 bases between the two ends. The CDR3 contains 14 residues.

This clone showed up just a few times. This sequence joins TRBV11-2 and TRBJ2-7; D is uncertain. Per germline, CDR1 SGHAT and CDR2 FQNNGV. CDR3 size: 13 residues. CDR3 residues: CFFKQKAAYEQYF. The CDR3 DNA sequence: TGTTTTTTCAAGCAGAAGGCGGCATACGAGCAGTACTTC.

This clone was found a few times. This chain uses TRBV7-3 with TRBJ2-5; D remains ambiguous. The CDR3 covers 13 residues. Germline-derived CDR1 and CDR2 are SGHTA and FQGTGA. Trimming left V 2 bases short and J 5 bases short, with 9 bases between. CDR3 protein: CASSLLGSETQYF. CDR3 in DNA: TGTGCCAGCAGCTTACTAGGAAGTGAGACCCAGTACTTC.

V is TRBV7-2 and J is TRBJ1-2; D not resolved. The V end was cut by 7 bases, the J end by 2 bases, with 14 bases between. This CDR3 has 14 amino acids. Looked up from germline, CDR1 is SGHTA and CDR2 is FQGNSA. This CDR3 is CASTLKDTNYGYTF. The CDR3 region has the DNA TGTGCCAGCACCCTTAAAGACACCAACTATGGCTACACCTTC.

The chain is built from TRBV2 and TRBJ2-3; 13 nucleotides match TRBD2. The CDR3 has 17 residues. V dropped 4 bases and J dropped 5; count of bases not matched to a gene: 9. Germline values: CDR1 SNHLY, CDR2 FYNNEI. The CDR3 DNA is TGTGCCAGCAGTGGAGCCGGACTAGCGGGAGAAAGAGATACGCAGTATTTT. Protein: CASSGAGLAGERDTQYF.